A single sample gave rise to the 27 T cell receptor beta chains below, sequenced in a study of T cells in Graves' hyperthyroidism and ophthalmopathy. From RNA transcripts, TCR beta CDR3 regions were amplified. The HTBI set primed first-round TCR CDR3 RT-PCR. TCRdb ran MiXCR on the multiplex PCR reads and lists one entry per CDR3 protein. The table records fewer than 600,000 distinct CDR3 sequences, 13% to 15% of them present only once. Sequenced sample: blood. These receptors were taken from a middle-aged woman with Graves' hyperthyroidism.

This clonotype was seen repeatedly, ten times or more. CDR3 protein: CASSQMQTQYF. CDR3 DNA sequence: TGTGCCAGCAGCCAGATGCAGACCCAGTACTTC. V and J are TRBV5-6 and TRBJ2-5; no reliable D call. The ends were cut back, 4 bases at V and 6 bases at J, with 7 bases in the middle. Germline V lookup: CDR1 SGHDT, CDR2 YYEEEE. CDR3 length equals 11 residues.

The chain uses TRBV19 and TRBJ1-2; the D is unclear. The CDR3 length is 14 residues. Looked up from germline, CDR1 is LNHDA and CDR2 is SQIVND (reference sequence). The V gene lost 3 bases and the J gene lost 13 bases, with 21 bases spanning the gap. The CDR3 loop reads CASSIQVGRGERTF. CDR3 bases: TGTGCCAGTAGTATCCAAGTGGGTCGGGGAGAACGCACCTTC. Full variable domain (rest looked up from reference TRBV19 and TRBJ1-2): DGGITQSPKYLFRKEGQNVTLSCEQNLNHDAMYWYRQDPGQGLRLIYYSQIVNDFQKGDIAEGYSVSREKKESFPLTVTSAQKNPTAFYLCASSIQVGRGERTFGSGTRLTVV.

The genes are TRBV7-9 and TRBJ2-3; D is ambiguous. CDR1 and CDR2 from the germline V gene are SEHNR and FQNEAQ (reference sequence). The CDR3 totals 14 residues. V gave up 3 bases and J gave up 1 base, with 8 bases separating them. The CDR3 spells CASSFASRTDTQYF. Here the CDR3 DNA reads TGTGCCAGCAGCTTCGCTTCCCGCACAGATACGCAGTATTTT.

This clonotype was detected a few times. This rearrangement joins TRBV25-1 to TRBJ1-1, with D perhaps TRBD1 (5 bases). The germline V gene has CDR1 MGHDK and CDR2 SYGVNS. V lost 3 bases and J lost 1, with 12 bases in between. CDR3 size: 15 residues. CDR3 coding DNA: TGTGCCAGCAGTGAGACAGTCCTGTCGAACACTGAAGCTTTCTTT. Encoded protein: CASSETVLSNTEAFF.

This clonotype was observed at least ten times. The rearrangement joins TRBV7-9 to TRBJ2-7, with 8 bases identical to TRBD1. The J segment lost 2 bases and the V segment lost 1 base, leaving 4 bases of the junction unmatched. Germline-derived CDR1 and CDR2 are SEHNR and FQNEAQ (reference sequence). The CDR3 loop spans 15 amino acids. This chain's CDR3 is CASSLGTGKTYEQYF. The DNA for the CDR3 is TGTGCCAGCAGCTTAGGGACAGGGAAGACCTACGAGCAGTACTTC. The whole variable domain, remainder taken from reference TRBV7-9 and TRBJ2-7, is DTGVSQNPRHKITKRGQNVTFRCDPISEHNRLYWYRQTLGQGPEFLTYFQNEAQLEKSRLLSDRFSAERPKGSFSTLEIQRTEQGDSAMYLCASSLGTGKTYEQYFGPGTRLTVT.

This clonotype has a count of ten or more. The chain combines TRBV12-3 or TRBV12-4 with TRBJ2-3, with D perhaps being TRBD1 or TRBD2 (5 bases each). The CDR3 covers 15 residues. Trimming took off 1 base at V and 3 bases at J, with 11 bases between the two ends. CDR3 bases: TGTGCCAGCAGTTTAGGGGACGGAAGGACAGATACGCAGTATTTT. Translated: CASSLGDGRTDTQYF.

This clonotype occurred many times. In DNA form, the CDR3 reads TGTGCCAGCAGCTTAGATCGGACTAGCGGGCTGCCCCCACAAGAGACCCAGTACTTC. Its protein is CASSLDRTSGLPPQETQYF. The chain employs TRBV11-2 and TRBJ2-5; 11 bases align to TRBD2. The CDR3 runs 19 residues. Looked up from germline, CDR1 is SGHAT and CDR2 is FQNNGV. With 0 bases clipped from V and 2 bases from J, the junction kept 11 bases outside the gene matches.

The chain recombines TRBV9 with TRBJ2-3; tentative D call: TRBD2 (5 bases). The CDR3 has 16 amino acids. V lost 4 bases, J lost 1 base, and 16 bases lay in between. The germline V gene has CDR1 SGDLS and CDR2 YYNGEE. CDR3 nucleotides: TGTGCCAGCAGCCCCCGGGATGGAGGAGGCACAGATACGCAGTATTTT. Translation gives CASSPRDGGGTDTQYF.

This clonotype has more than one count but fewer than ten. The V call is TRBV5-8, the J call TRBJ2-1; D remains unclear. The CDR3 spans 14 residues. Trimming pared 3 bases from V and 9 bases from J, leaving 16 bases between. Germline CDR1 is SGHTS and CDR2 is YDEGEE. CDR3 protein: CASSYHRANSEQFF. In nucleotides, the CDR3 is TGTGCCAGCAGCTATCACCGGGCAAACAGTGAGCAGTTCTTC.

This clonotype was seen ten or more times. CDR3 region: CASSLGVLAGSTDTQYF. CDR3 nucleotides: TGTGCCAGCAGCTTAGGCGTCCTAGCGGGTAGCACAGATACGCAGTATTTT. The chain recombines TRBV7-2 with TRBJ2-3, with 8 bases identical to TRBD2. Germline trimming cut 1 base from V and 0 bases from J; bases unmatched to any gene: 6. The germline CDR1 and CDR2 sequences are SGHTA and FQGNSA. There are 17 residues in the CDR3.

This chain uses TRBV9 with TRBJ1-2; D is perhaps TRBD1 (6 bases). Trimming took 0 bases from V and 1 from J, leaving 7 bases between them. Germline V CDR1 and CDR2: SGDLS, YYNGEE. The CDR3 runs 14 residues. CDR3 region: CASSVEGGNYGYTF. CDR3 nucleotides: TGTGCCAGCAGCGTAGAAGGGGGTAACTATGGCTACACCTTC.

The J gene is TRBJ1-2, the V gene TRBV7-3; D not resolved. The CDR3 is 13 amino acids. The V and J ends lost 5 bases and 6 bases respectively, with 13 bases between them. From germline, CDR1 is SGHTA and CDR2 FQGTGA. CDR3 sequence (DNA): TGTGCCAGCAGCCATTGGGGAATGGATGGCTACACCTTC. Protein sequence: CASSHWGMDGYTF. Based on the CDR3 plus reference TRBV7-3 and TRBJ1-2, the full variable domain is GAGVSQTPSNKVTEKGKYVELRCDPISGHTALYWYRQSLGQGPEFLIYFQGTGAADDSGLPNDRFFAVRPEGSVSTLKIQRTERGDSAVYLCASSHWGMDGYTFGSGTRLTVV.

In this sample, this clonotype turned up a few times. This chain connects TRBV19 to TRBJ1-1; TRBD1 aligns across 7 bases. V shed 7 bases and J 4 bases; nucleotides not matched to a gene: 9. The CDR3 contains 14 residues. Germline loops: CDR1 LNHDA, CDR2 SQIVND (reference sequence). CDR3 sequence: CASIAQGWSTEAFF. The CDR3 DNA reads as TGTGCCAGTATCGCACAGGGGTGGTCCACTGAAGCTTTCTTT. Complete variable domain (other parts from reference TRBV19 and TRBJ1-1): DGGITQSPKYLFRKEGQNVTLSCEQNLNHDAMYWYRQDPGQGLRLIYYSQIVNDFQKGDIAEGYSVSREKKESFPLTVTSAQKNPTAFYLCASIAQGWSTEAFFGQGTRLTVV.

This clonotype was seen only a few times. The chain is built from TRBV20-1 and TRBJ1-1; perhaps TRBD1 as D (5 bases). Trimming pared 5 bases from V and 1 base from J, leaving 11 bases between. The CDR3 is 13 amino acids. Germline V gene sequence: CDR1 DFQATT, CDR2 SNEGSKA (reference sequence). The DNA of the CDR3 is TGCAGTGCTTGGGACGTAGCGAACACTGAAGCTTTCTTT. Its translation is CSAWDVANTEAFF.

This rearrangement joins TRBV10-2 to TRBJ1-4; 8 bases fit TRBD1. The trim removed 6 bases at V and 4 bases at J, leaving 1 base unmatched. From germline, CDR1 is WSHSY and CDR2 SAAADI. The CDR3 extends over 13 amino acids. The CDR3 sequence: CASRGQVNEKLFF. In DNA, the CDR3 is TGCGCCAGCAGGGGACAGGTTAATGAAAAACTGTTTTTT.

This clonotype showed up many times. The chain links TRBV24-1 to TRBJ2-2, with 10 bases that match TRBD1. Germline CDR1 and CDR2: KGHDR and SFDVKD. The junction had 5 bases not matched to a gene; V was cut back by 3 bases and J by 5 bases. The CDR3 runs 16 residues. The CDR3 nucleotides read TGTGCCACCAGTGATCGGAGACAGGGGGCTACCGGGGAGCTGTTTTTT. Translation gives CATSDRRQGATGELFF.

V and J are TRBV5-5 and TRBJ2-2; D call uncertain. V lost 4 bases and J lost 1, with 11 bases in between. The CDR3 runs to 15 residues. Germline V gene sequence: CDR1 SGHKS, CDR2 YYEKEE (reference sequence). The CDR3 region has the DNA TGTGCCAGCAGCGTAGGCCCTCAGAACACCGGGGAGCTGTTTTTT. Its translation is CASSVGPQNTGELFF.

Ten or more counts support this clonotype. The V and J genes are TRBV28 and TRBJ2-1; D unresolved. V was shortened by 7 bases and J by 1 base, with 17 bases between the two germline ends. This CDR3 spans 16 amino acids. Germline-derived CDR1 and CDR2 are MDHEN and SYDVKM. The CDR3 sequence is CASTVPGPPSYNEQFF. The CDR3 coding sequence is TGTGCCAGCACCGTCCCGGGTCCACCATCCTACAATGAGCAGTTCTTC.

This clonotype was seen many times. The chain is built from TRBV29-1 and TRBJ2-1; 7 nucleotides agree with TRBD2. The CDR3 runs to 13 residues. Trimming took 6 bases from V and 4 from J; bases not matched to a gene: 6. Germline assignment: CDR1 SQVTM and CDR2 ANQGSEA. The CDR3 sequence is CSVEPGLYNEQFF. The CDR3 nucleotides are TGCAGCGTGGAACCGGGACTATACAATGAGCAGTTCTTC.

The chain carries TRBV19 and TRBJ2-3, with 12 bases fitting TRBD2. This CDR3 region has 17 residues. Germline trimming cut 5 bases from V and 4 bases from J; bases unmatched to any gene: 10. Germline V gives CDR1 LNHDA, CDR2 SQIVND (reference sequence). CDR3: CASSVSRASGRADTQYF. In nucleotides, the CDR3 is TGTGCCAGTAGTGTCTCCCGGGCTAGCGGGAGGGCAGATACGCAGTATTTT.

In its sample, this clonotype was seen a few times. A much larger clone differs by one base, so this may be a read error. The genes are TRBV2 and TRBJ2-7, with TRBD2 matching over 9 bases. This CDR3 has 15 amino acids. Trimming took 3 bases from V and 0 from J; bases not matched to a gene: 3. Germline CDR1 and CDR2: SNHLY and FYNNEI. CDR3 region: CASSDASGISYEQYF. The CDR3 DNA reads TGTGCCAGCAGTGACGCTAGCGGGATCTCCTACGAGCAGTACTTC.

This clonotype was recorded many times. The CDR3, as DNA: TGCAGTGCTAGAGAGCGGGACGAGCAGTACTTC. Protein: CSARERDEQYF. The chain links TRBV20-1 to TRBJ2-7, with D perhaps TRBD2 (5 bases). Trimming cost V 0 bases and J 5 bases, with 5 bases left between them. This CDR3 is 11 amino acids long. Germline-derived CDR1 and CDR2 are DFQATT and SNEGSKA (reference sequence).

This clonotype was picked up many times. The chain has TRBV30 and TRBJ2-1; TRBD2 agrees at 13 bases. The CDR3 has 15 residues. Germline values: CDR1 GTSNPN, CDR2 SVGIG (reference sequence). V lost 2 bases and J lost 7; bases outside the gene matches: 5. DNA for the CDR3: TGTGCCTGGAGTATAGGACTAGCGGGAGATAATGAGCAGTTCTTC. Protein sequence: CAWSIGLAGDNEQFF. Together with reference TRBV30 and TRBJ2-1, the CDR3 gives the full variable domain: SQTIHQWPATLVQPVGSPLSLECTVEGTSNPNLYWYRQAAGRGLQLLFYSVGIGQISSEVPQNLSASRPQDRQFILSSKKLLLSDSGFYLCAWSIGLAGDNEQFFGPGTRLTVL.

This clonotype occurred many times. The chain links TRBV20-1 to TRBJ2-1; no firm D call. Deletions cut 5 bases from V and 9 bases from J, with 17 bases between. The CDR3 loop spans 13 amino acids. Germline V gene data show CDR1 as DFQATT and CDR2 as SNEGSKA (reference sequence). The CDR3 protein is CSAEASRDSEQFF. The CDR3 DNA follows: TGCAGTGCTGAGGCCAGTCGCGATTCTGAGCAGTTCTTC.

This clonotype was seen a few times. The chain carries TRBV20-1 and TRBJ2-1; TRBD2 agrees at 8 bases. V shed 0 bases, J shed 8 bases, and the junction held 6 bases outside the gene matches. Looked up from germline, CDR1 is DFQATT and CDR2 is SNEGSKA (reference sequence). This CDR3 is built from 14 residues. CDR3 residues: CSARDGRAGYEQFF. The CDR3, as DNA: TGCAGTGCTAGAGACGGGAGGGCCGGGTATGAGCAGTTCTTC.

The chain links TRBV11-1 to TRBJ2-4; 7 bases fit TRBD2. Germline V gene sequence: CDR1 SGHAT, CDR2 FQDESV (reference sequence). This CDR3 is built from 13 residues. The DNA of the CDR3 is TGTGCGTCGGGGGGAGGAGACAAAAACATTCAGTACTTC. Encoded protein: CASGGGDKNIQYF. The full variable domain, rest sourced from reference TRBV11-1 and TRBJ2-4, is EAEVAQSPRYKITEKSQAVAFWCDPISGHATLYWYRQILGQGPELLVQFQDESVVDDSQLPKDRFSAERLKGVDSTLKIQPAELGDSAMYLCASGGGDKNIQYFGAGTRLSVL.

In its sample, this clonotype was seen many times. The V and J genes are TRBV9 and TRBJ2-5; D is unresolved. The V gene's germline CDR1 is SGDLS and CDR2 YYNGEE. The CDR3 loop spans 14 amino acids. Trimming shortened V by 0 bases and J by 2 bases, and 8 bases separated the two germline ends. Written as DNA, the CDR3 is TGTGCCAGCAGCGTAGGGCTCTCACAAGAGACCCAGTACTTC. Amino acids: CASSVGLSQETQYF.